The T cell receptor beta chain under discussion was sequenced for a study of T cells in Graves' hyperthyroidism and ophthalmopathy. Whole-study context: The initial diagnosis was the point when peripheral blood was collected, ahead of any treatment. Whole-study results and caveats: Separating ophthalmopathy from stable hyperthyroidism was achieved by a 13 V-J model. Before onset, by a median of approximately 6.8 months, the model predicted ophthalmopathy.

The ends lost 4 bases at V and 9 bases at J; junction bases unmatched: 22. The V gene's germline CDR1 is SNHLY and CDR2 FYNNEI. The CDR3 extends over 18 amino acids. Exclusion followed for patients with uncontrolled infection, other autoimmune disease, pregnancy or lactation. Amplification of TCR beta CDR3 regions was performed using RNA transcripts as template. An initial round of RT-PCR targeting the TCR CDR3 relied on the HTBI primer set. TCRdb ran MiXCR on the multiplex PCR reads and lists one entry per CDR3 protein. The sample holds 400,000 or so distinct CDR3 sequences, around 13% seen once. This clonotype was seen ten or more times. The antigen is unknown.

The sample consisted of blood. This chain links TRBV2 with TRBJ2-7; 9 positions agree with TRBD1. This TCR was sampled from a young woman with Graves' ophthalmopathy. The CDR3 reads CASSAHPLFPGQGYRQYF. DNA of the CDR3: TGTGCCAGCAGTGCCCATCCCTTATTTCCGGGACAGGGTTATAGGCAGTACTTC. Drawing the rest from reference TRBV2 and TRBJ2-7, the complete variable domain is EPEVTQTPSHQVTQMGQEVILRCVPISNHLYFYWYRQILGQKVEFLVSFYNNEISEKSEIFDDQFSVERPDGSNFTLKIRSTKLEDSAMYFCASSAHPLFPGQGYRQYFGPGTRLTVT.